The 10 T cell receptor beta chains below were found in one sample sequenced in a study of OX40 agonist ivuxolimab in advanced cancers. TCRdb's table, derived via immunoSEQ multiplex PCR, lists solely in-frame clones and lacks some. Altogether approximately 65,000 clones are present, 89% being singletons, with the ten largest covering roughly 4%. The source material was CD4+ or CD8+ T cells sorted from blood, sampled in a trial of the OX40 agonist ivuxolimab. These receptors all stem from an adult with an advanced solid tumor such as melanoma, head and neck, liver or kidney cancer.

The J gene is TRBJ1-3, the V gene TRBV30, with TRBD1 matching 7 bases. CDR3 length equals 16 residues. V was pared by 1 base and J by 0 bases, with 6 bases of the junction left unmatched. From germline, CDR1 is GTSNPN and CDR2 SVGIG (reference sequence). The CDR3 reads CAWSGGDRLSGNTIYF. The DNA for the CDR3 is TGTGCCTGGAGTGGAGGGGACAGACTCTCTGGAAACACCATATATTTT.

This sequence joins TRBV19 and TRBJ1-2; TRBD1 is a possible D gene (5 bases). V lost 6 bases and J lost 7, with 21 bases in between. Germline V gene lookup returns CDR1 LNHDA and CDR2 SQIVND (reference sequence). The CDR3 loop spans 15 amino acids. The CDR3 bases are TGTGCCAGTAGCGACCCCGGGACGGACCCTTTTGGCTACACCTTC. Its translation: CASSDPGTDPFGYTF.

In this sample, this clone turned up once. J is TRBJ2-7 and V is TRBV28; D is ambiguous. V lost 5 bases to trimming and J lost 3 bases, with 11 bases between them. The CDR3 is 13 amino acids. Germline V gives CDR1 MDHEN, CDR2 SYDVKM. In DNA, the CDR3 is TGTGCCAGCAGTAGGGCGACCGGCTACGAGCAGTACTTC. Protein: CASSRATGYEQYF.

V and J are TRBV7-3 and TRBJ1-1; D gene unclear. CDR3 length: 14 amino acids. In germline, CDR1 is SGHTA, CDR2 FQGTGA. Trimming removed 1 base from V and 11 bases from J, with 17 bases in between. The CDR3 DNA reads TGTGCCAGCAGCTTAAACGGACGGGCGAGGAGGGCTTTCTTT. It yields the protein CASSLNGRARRAFF.

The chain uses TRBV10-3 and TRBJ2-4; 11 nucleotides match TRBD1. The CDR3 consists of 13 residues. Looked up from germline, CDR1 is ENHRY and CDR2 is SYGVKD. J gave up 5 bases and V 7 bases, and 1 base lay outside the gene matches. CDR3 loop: CAIKGQGENIQYF. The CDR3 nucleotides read TGTGCCATCAAGGGACAGGGGGAAAACATTCAGTACTTC.

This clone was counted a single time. CDR3 sequence reads: CASSLAGGGGLYEQYF. DNA for the CDR3: TGTGCCAGCAGCTTAGCGGGCGGGGGCGGTCTCTACGAGCAGTACTTC. This chain links TRBV7-2 with TRBJ2-7, with TRBD2 as a possible D gene (7 bases). The germline V and J ends were trimmed by 0 bases and 3 bases, with 15 bases remaining between them. The CDR3 spans 16 residues. Germline V gene lookup returns CDR1 SGHTA and CDR2 FQGNSA.

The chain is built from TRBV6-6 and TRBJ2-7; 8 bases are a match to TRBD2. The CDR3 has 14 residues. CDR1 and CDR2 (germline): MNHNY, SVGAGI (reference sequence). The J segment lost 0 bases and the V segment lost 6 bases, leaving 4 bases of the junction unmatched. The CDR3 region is CASRPGGGSYEQYF. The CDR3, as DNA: TGTGCCAGCAGACCCGGGGGGGGCTCCTACGAGCAGTACTTC.

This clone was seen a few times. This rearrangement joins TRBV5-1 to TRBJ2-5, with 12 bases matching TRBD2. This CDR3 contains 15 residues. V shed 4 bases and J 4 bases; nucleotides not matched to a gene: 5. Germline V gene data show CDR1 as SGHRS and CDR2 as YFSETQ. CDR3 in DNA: TGCGCCAGCAGCAGGACTAGCGGGGAAGGAGAGACCCAGTACTTC. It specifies CASSRTSGEGETQYF. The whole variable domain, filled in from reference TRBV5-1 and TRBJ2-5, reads KAGVTQTPRYLIKTRGQQVTLSCSPISGHRSVSWYQQTPGQGLQFLFEYFSETQRNKGNFPGRFSGRQFSNSRSEMNVSTLELGDSALYLCASSRTSGEGETQYFGPGTRLLVL.

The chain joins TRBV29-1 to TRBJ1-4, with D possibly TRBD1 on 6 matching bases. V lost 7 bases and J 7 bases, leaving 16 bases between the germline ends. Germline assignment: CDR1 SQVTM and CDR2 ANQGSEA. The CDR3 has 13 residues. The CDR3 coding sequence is TGCAGCGCCCAGGGGCAGGGTGGTGAAAAACTGTTTTTT. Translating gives CSAQGQGGEKLFF. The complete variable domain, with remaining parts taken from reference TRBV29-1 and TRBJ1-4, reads SAVISQKPSRDICQRGTSLTIQCQVDSQVTMMFWYRQQPGQSLTLIATANQGSEATYESGFVIDKFPISRPNLTFSTLTVSNMSPEDSSIYLCSAQGQGGEKLFFGSGTQLSVL.

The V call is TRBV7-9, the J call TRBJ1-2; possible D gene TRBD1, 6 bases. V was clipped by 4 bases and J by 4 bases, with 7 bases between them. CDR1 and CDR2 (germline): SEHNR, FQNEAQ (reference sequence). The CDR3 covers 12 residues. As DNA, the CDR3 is TGTGCCAGCAGCTCGGACAGCTATGGCTACACCTTC. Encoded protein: CASSSDSYGYTF.